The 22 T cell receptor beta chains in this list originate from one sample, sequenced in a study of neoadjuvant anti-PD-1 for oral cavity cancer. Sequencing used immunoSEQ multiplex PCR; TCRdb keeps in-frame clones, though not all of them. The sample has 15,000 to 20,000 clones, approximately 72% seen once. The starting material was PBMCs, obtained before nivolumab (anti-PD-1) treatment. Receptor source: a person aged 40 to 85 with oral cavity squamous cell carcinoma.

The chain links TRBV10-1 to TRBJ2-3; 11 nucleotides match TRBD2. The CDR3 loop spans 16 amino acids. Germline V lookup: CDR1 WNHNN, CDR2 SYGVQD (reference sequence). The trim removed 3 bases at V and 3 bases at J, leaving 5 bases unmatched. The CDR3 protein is CASSDSGRGKTDTQYF. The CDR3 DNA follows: TGCGCCAGCAGTGATAGCGGGAGGGGCAAGACAGATACGCAGTATTTT.

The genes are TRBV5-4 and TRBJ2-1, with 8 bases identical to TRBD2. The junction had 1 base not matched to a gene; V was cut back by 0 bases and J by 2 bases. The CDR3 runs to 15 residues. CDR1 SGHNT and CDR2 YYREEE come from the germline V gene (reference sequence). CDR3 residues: CASSLDSGTYNEQFF. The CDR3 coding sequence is TGTGCCAGCAGCTTGGATAGCGGGACCTACAATGAGCAGTTCTTC. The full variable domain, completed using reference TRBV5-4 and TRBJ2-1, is ETGVTQSPTHLIKTRGQQVTLRCSSQSGHNTVSWYQQALGQGPQFIFQYYREEENGRGNFPPRFSGLQFPNYSSELNVNALELDDSALYLCASSLDSGTYNEQFFGPGTRLTVL.

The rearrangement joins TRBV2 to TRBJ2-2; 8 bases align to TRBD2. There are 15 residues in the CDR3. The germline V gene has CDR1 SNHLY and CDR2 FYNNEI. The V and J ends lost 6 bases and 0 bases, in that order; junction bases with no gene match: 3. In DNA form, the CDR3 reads TGTGCCAGCAGGGCACTAGCGGCGAACACCGGGGAGCTGTTTTTT. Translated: CASRALAANTGELFF.

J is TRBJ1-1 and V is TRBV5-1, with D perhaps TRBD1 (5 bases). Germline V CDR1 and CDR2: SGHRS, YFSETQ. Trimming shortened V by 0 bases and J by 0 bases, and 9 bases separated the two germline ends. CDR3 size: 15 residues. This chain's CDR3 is CASSLGDGVNTEAFF. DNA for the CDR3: TGCGCCAGCAGCTTGGGGGACGGAGTGAACACTGAAGCTTTCTTT.

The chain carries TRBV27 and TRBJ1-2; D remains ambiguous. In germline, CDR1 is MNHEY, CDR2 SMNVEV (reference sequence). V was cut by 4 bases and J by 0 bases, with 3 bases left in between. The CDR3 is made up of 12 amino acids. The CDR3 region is CASSSPNYGYTF. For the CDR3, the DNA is TGTGCCAGCAGTTCACCTAACTATGGCTACACCTTC.

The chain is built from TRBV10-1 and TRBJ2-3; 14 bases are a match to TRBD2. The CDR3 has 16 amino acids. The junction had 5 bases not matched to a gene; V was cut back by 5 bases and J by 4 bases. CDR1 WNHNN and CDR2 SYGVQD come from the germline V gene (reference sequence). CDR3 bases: TGCGCCAGCAGTATGGGACTAGCGGGAGCGGCAGATACGCAGTATTTT. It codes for CASSMGLAGAADTQYF.

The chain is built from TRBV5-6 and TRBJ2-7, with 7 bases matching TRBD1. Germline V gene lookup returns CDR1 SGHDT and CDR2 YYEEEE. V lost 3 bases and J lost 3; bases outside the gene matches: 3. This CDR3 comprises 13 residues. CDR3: CASSSGQFYEQYF. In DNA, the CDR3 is TGTGCCAGCAGCTCGGGACAGTTCTACGAGCAGTACTTC.

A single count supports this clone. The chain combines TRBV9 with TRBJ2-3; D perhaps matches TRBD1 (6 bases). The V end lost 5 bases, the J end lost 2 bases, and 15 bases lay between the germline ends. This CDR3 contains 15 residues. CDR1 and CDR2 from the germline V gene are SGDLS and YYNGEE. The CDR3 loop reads CASSASGTYTDTQYF. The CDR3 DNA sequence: TGTGCCAGCAGTGCTTCCGGGACATACACAGATACGCAGTATTTT. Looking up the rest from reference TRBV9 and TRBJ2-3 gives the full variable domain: DSGVTQTPKHLITATGQRVTLRCSPRSGDLSVYWYQQSLDQGLQFLIQYYNGEERAKGNILERFSAQQFPDLHSELNLSSLELGDSALYFCASSASGTYTDTQYFGPGTRLTVL.

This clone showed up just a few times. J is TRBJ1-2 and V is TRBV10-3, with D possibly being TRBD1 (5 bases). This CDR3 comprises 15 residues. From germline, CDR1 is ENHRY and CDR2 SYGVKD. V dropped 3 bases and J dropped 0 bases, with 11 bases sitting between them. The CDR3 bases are TGTGCCATCAGTGACTCGGGGACGGCTAACTATGGCTACACCTTC. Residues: CAISDSGTANYGYTF.

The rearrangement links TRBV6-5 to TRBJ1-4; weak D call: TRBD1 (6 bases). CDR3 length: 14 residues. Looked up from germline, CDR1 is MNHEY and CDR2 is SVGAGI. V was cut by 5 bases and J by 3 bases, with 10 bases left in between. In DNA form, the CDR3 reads TGTGCCAGCAGTACACAGGGATCTAATGAAAAACTGTTTTTT. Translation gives CASSTQGSNEKLFF.

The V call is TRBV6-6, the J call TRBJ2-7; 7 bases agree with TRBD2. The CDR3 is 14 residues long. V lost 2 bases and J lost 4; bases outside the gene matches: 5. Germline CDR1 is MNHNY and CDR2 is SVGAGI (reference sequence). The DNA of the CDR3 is TGTGCCAGCAGTTACGTGCGGGAGAGGTACGAGCAGTACTTC. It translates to CASSYVRERYEQYF.

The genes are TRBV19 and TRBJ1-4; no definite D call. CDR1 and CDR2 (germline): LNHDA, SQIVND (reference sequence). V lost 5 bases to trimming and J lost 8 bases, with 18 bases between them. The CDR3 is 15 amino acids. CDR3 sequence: CASSEGPITNEKLFF. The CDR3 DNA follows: TGTGCCAGTAGTGAGGGCCCCATAACGAACGAAAAACTGTTTTTT.

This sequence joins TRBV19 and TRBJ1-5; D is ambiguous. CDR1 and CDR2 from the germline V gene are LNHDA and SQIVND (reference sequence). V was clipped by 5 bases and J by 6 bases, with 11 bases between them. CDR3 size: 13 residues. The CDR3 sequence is CASSAEGGQPQHF. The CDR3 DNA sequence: TGTGCCAGTAGTGCGGAAGGCGGTCAGCCCCAGCATTTT.

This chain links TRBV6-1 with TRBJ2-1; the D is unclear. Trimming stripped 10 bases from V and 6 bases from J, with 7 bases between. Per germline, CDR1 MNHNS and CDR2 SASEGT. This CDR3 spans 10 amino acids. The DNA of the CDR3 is TGTGCCACGGAATCCAATGAGCAGTTCTTC. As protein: CATESNEQFF.

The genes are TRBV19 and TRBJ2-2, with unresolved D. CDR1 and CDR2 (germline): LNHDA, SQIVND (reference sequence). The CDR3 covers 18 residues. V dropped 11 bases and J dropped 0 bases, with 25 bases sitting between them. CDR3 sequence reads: CAPDPMSFAVSNTGELFF. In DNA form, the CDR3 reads TGTGCCCCGGACCCCATGTCATTTGCGGTGTCGAACACCGGGGAGCTGTTTTTT.

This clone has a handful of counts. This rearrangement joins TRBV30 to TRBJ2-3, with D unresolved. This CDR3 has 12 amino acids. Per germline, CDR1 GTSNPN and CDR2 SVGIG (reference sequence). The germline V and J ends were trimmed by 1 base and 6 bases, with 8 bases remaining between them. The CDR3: CAWSDRPDTQYF. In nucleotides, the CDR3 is TGTGCCTGGAGTGATAGGCCGGATACGCAGTATTTT.

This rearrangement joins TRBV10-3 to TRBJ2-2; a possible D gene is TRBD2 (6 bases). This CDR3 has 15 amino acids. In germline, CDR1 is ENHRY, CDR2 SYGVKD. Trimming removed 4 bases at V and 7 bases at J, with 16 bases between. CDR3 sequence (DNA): TGTGCCATCAGTGTCGGAGGGCCCTCCGGCGGGGAGCTGTTTTTT. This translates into CAISVGGPSGGELFF.

DNA of the CDR3: TGTGCTAGTGGTTTGTTCACGGAGGGTGAGCAGTTCTTC. Protein product: CASGLFTEGEQFF. This chain joins TRBV12-5 and TRBJ2-1; tentatively, D is TRBD2 (6 bases). The V and J ends lost 2 bases and 9 bases respectively, with 11 bases between them. CDR3 length equals 13 residues. In germline, CDR1 is LGHNT, CDR2 FRNRAP.

CDR3 loop: CATSRGGSRDTQYF. CDR3 in DNA: TGTGCCACCAGCAGAGGTGGGAGTAGGGATACGCAGTATTTT. The rearrangement links TRBV15 to TRBJ2-3; D is perhaps TRBD2 (5 bases). This CDR3 is built from 14 residues. V was cut by 1 base and J by 6 bases, with 11 bases left in between. Germline CDR1 is LNHNV and CDR2 is YYDKDF (reference sequence).

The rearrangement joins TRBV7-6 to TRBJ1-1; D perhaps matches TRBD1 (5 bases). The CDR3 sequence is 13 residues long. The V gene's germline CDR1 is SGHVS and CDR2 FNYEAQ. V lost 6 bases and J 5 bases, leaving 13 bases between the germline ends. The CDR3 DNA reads TGTGCCAGCAGTAACACGGGGCCTACTGAAGCTTTCTTT. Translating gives CASSNTGPTEAFF. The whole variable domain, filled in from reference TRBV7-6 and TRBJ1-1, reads GAGVSQSPRYKVTKRGQDVALRCDPISGHVSLYWYRQALGQGPEFLTYFNYEAQQDKSGLPNDRFSAERPEGSISTLTIQRTEQRDSAMYRCASSNTGPTEAFFGQGTRLTVV.

The DNA for the CDR3 is TGTGCCAGTAGTCTCGGCGGACAGGGAATCTACGAGCAGTACTTC. Residues: CASSLGGQGIYEQYF. The chain has TRBV19 and TRBJ2-7; 8 bases agree with TRBD1. From germline, CDR1 is LNHDA and CDR2 SQIVND (reference sequence). V lost 5 bases and J lost 3; bases outside the gene matches: 9. There are 15 residues in the CDR3.

The CDR3 is CSVPEAFF. DNA of the CDR3: TGCAGCGTACCCGAAGCTTTCTTT. This chain uses TRBV29-1 with TRBJ1-1; D remains ambiguous. Per germline, CDR1 SQVTM and CDR2 ANQGSEA. The CDR3 runs to 8 residues. The V end was cut by 6 bases, the J end by 8 bases, with 4 bases between. The full variable domain, completed using reference TRBV29-1 and TRBJ1-1, is SAVISQKPSRDICQRGTSLTIQCQVDSQVTMMFWYRQQPGQSLTLIATANQGSEATYESGFVIDKFPISRPNLTFSTLTVSNMSPEDSSIYLCSVPEAFFGQGTRLTVV.